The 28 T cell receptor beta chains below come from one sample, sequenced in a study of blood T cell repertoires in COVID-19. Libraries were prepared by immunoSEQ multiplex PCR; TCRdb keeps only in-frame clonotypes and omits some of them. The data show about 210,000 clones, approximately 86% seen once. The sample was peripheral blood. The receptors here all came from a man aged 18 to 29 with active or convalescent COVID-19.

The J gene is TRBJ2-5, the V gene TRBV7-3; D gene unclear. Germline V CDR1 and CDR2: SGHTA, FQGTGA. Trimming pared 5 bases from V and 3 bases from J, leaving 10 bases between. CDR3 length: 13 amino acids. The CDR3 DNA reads TGTGCCAGCAGCGCAACGGTAAAAGAGACCCAGTACTTC. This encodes CASSATVKETQYF.

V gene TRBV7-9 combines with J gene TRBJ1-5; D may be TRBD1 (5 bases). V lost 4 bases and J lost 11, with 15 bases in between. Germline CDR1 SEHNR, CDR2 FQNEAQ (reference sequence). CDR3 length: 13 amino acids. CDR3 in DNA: TGTGCCAGCAGCTCCCCCTCTCGGGGGTCCCAGCATTTT. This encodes CASSSPSRGSQHF.

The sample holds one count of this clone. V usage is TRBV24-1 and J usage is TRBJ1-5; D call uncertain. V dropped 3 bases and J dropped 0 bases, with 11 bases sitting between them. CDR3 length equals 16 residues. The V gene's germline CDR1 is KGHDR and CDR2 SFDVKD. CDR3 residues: CATSDPRVLSNQPQHF. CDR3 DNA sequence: TGTGCCACCAGTGATCCGCGGGTCCTTAGCAATCAGCCCCAGCATTTT.

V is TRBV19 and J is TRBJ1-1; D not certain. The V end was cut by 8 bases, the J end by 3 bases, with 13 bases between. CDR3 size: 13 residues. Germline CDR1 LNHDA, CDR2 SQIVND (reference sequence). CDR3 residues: CASEARGHTEAFF. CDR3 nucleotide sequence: TGTGCCAGTGAAGCCCGGGGTCACACTGAAGCTTTCTTT.

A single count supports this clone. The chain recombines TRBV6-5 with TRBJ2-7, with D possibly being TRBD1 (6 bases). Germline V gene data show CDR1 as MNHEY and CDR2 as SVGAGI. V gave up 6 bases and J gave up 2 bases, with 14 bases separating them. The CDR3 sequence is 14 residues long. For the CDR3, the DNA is TGTGCCAGCAGACTACGGGACACCGCCTACGAGCAGTACTTC. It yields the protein CASRLRDTAYEQYF.

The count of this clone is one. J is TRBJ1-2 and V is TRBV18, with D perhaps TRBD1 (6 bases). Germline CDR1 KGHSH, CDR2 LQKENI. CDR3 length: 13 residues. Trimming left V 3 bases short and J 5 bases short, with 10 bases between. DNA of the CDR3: TGTGCCAGCTCACCCGGACAGCGGTATGGCTACACCTTC. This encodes CASSPGQRYGYTF. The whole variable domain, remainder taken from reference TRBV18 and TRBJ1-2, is NAGVMQNPRHLVRRRGQEARLRCSPMKGHSHVYWYRQLPEEGLKFMVYLQKENIIDESGMPKERFSAEFPKEGPSILRIQQVVRGDSAAYFCASSPGQRYGYTFGSGTRLTVV.

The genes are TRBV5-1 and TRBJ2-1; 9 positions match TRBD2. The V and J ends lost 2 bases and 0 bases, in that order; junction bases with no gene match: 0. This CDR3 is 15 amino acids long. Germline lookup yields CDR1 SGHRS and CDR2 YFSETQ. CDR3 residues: CASSFSGSSYNEQFF. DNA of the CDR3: TGCGCCAGCAGCTTTAGCGGGAGCTCCTACAATGAGCAGTTCTTC.

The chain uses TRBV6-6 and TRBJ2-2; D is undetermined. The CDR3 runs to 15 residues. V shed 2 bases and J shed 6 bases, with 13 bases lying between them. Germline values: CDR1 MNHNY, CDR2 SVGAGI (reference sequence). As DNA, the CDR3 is TGTGCCAGCAGTTACCAACCTAATCACTCCGGGGAGCTGTTTTTT. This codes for CASSYQPNHSGELFF.

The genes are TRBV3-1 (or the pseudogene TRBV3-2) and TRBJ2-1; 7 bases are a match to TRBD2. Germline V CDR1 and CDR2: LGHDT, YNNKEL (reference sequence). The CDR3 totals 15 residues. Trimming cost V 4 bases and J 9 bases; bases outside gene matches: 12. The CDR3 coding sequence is TGTGCCAGCAGCCCCTCCGGCCTGACTAGCAGTGAGCAGTTCTTC. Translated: CASSPSGLTSSEQFF.

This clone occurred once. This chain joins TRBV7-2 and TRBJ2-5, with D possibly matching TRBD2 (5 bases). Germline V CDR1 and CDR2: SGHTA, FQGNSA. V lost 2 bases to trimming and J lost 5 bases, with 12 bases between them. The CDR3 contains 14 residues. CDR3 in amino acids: CASSLFREGETQYF. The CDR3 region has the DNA TGTGCCAGCAGCTTATTCCGGGAAGGGGAGACCCAGTACTTC. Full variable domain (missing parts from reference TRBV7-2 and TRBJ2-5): GAGVSQSPSNKVTEKGKDVELRCDPISGHTALYWYRQSLGQGLEFLIYFQGNSAPDKSGLPSDRFSAERTGGSVSTLTIQRTQQEDSAVYLCASSLFREGETQYFGPGTRLLVL.

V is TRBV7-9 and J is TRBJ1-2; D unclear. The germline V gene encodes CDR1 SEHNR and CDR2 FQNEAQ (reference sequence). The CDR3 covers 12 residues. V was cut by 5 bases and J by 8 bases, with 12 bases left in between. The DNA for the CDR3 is TGTGCCAGCAGCCGAATTCTTGAGGGCTACACCTTC. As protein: CASSRILEGYTF.

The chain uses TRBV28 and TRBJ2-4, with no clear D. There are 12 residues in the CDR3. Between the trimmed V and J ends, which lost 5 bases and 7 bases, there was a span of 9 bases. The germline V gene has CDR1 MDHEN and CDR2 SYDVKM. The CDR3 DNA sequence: TGTGCCAGCAGTCCCCCCCTTAACATTCAGTACTTC. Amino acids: CASSPPLNIQYF.

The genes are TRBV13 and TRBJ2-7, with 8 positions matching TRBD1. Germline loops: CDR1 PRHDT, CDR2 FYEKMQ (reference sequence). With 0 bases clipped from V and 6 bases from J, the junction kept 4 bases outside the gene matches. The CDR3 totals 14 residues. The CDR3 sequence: CASSLGHTGGEQYF. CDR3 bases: TGTGCCAGCAGCTTAGGACATACAGGGGGCGAGCAGTACTTC.

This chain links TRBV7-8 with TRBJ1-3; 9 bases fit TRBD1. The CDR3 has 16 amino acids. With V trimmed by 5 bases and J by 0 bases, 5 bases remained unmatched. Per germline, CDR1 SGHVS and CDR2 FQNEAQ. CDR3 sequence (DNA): TGTGCCAGCAGCGCGGGGACAGGGCGCTCTGGAAACACCATATATTTT. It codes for CASSAGTGRSGNTIYF.

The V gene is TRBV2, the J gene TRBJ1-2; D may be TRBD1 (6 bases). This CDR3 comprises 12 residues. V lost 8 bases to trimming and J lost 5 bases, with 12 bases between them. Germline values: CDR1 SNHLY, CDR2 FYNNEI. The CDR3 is CASLRGPYGYTF. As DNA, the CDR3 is TGTGCCAGCCTCAGGGGACCATATGGCTACACCTTC.

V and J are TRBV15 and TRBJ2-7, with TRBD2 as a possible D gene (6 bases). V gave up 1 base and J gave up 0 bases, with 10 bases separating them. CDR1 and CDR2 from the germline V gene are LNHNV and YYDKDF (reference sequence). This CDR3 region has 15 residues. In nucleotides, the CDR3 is TGTGCCACCAGCAGAGTTGGGGGGATCTCCTACGAGCAGTACTTC. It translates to CATSRVGGISYEQYF.

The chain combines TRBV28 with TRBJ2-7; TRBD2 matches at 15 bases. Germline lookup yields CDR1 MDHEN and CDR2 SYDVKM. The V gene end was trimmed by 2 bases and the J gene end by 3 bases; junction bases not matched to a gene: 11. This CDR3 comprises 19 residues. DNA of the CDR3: TGTGCCAGCAGTTTAAGGACAGGACTAGCGGGAGGGGGGGACTACGAGCAGTACTTC. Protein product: CASSLRTGLAGGGDYEQYF.

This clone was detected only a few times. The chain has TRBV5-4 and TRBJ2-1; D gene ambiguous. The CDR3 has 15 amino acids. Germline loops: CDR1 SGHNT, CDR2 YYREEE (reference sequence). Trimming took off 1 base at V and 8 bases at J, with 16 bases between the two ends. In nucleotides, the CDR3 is TGTGCCAGCAGCTTGTTTCTATCCCCTAACGATGAGCAGTTCTTC. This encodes CASSLFLSPNDEQFF.

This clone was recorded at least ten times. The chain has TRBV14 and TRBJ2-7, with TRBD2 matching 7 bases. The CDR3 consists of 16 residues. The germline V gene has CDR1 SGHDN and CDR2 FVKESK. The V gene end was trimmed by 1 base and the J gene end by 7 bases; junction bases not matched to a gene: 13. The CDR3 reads CASSQVSPGRGGEQYF. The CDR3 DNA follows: TGTGCCAGCAGCCAAGTCTCCCCGGGACGGGGAGGGGAGCAGTACTTC.

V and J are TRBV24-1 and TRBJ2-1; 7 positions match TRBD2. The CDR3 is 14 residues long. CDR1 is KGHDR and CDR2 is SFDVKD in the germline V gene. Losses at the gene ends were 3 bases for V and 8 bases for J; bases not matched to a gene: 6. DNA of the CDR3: TGTGCCACCAGTGATCGACTCCTAGCGGATGAGCAGTTCTTC. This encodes CATSDRLLADEQFF.

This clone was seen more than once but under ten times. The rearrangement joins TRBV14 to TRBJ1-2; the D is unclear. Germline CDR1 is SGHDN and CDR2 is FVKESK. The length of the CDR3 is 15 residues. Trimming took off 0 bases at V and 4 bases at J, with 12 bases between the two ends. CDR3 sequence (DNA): TGTGCCAGCAGCCAAGACCCCAGGCTCTTCTATGGCTACACCTTC. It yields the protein CASSQDPRLFYGYTF.

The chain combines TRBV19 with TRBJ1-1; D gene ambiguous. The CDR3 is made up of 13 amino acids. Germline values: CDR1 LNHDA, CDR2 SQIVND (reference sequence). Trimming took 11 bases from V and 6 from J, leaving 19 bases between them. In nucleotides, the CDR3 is TGTGCCGTAGAAACTCAACCGCGGTCTGAAGCTTTCTTT. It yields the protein CAVETQPRSEAFF. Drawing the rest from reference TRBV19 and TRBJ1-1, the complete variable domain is DGGITQSPKYLFRKEGQNVTLSCEQNLNHDAMYWYRQDPGQGLRLIYYSQIVNDFQKGDIAEGYSVSREKKESFPLTVTSAQKNPTAFYLCAVETQPRSEAFFGQGTRLTVV.

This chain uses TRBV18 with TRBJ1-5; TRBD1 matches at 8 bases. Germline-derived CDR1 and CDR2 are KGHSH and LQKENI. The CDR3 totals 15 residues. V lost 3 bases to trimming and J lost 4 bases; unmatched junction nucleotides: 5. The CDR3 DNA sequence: TGTGCCAGCTCACCGCTCCAGGGGGCTAATCAGCCCCAGCATTTT. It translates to CASSPLQGANQPQHF.

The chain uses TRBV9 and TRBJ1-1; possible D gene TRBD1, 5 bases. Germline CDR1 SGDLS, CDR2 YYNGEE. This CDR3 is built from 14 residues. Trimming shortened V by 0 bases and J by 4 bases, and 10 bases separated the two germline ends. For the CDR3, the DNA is TGTGCCAGCAGCGTAGTTCAGGGCCCCACTGAAGCTTTCTTT. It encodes CASSVVQGPTEAFF.

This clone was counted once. In DNA form, the CDR3 reads TGTGCCAGCAGCTTAAGTAGAGTAATGAACACTGAAGCTTTCTTT. This gives the protein CASSLSRVMNTEAFF. This sequence joins TRBV7-3 and TRBJ1-1; D remains ambiguous. CDR3 length equals 15 residues. Trimming cost V 1 base and J 0 bases, with 9 bases left between them. Per germline, CDR1 SGHTA and CDR2 FQGTGA.

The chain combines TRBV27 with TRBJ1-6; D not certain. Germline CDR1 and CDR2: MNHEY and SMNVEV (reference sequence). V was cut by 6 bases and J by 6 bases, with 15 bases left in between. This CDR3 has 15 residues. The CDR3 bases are TGTGCCAGCAGATACTTGACTGACTTTAATTCACCCCTCCACTTT. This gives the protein CASRYLTDFNSPLHF.

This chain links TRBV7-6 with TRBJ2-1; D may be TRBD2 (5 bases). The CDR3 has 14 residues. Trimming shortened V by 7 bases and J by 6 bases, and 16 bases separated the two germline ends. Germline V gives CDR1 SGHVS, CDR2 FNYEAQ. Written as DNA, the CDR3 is TGTGCCAGCACCCTGTTGTTCAGCGGCAATGAGCAGTTCTTC. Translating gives CASTLLFSGNEQFF.

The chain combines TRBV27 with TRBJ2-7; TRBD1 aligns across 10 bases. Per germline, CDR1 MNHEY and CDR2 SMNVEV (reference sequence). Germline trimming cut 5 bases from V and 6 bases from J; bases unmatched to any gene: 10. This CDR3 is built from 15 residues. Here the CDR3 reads CASSLPGTGVSEQYF. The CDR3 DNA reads TGTGCCAGCAGTCTACCAGGGACAGGGGTTAGCGAGCAGTACTTC.